The clone carrying this TCR beta chain appeared once. The data derive from a study of blood T cell repertoires in COVID-19. Study-wide context: Spain, Italy and the United States supplied samples that represented acute and convalescent COVID-19. T cells, B-cell-depleted T cells, or PBMCs supplied cDNA or gDNA.

In germline, CDR1 is MNHEY, CDR2 SVGEGT. The CDR3 is made up of 15 amino acids. J was trimmed by 0 bases and V by 4 bases; bases with no gene match: 4. Original processing notes: By means of reference gene primer amplification, nucleated cell counts were estimated. Profiling relied on immunoSEQ multiplex PCR, and the TCRdb table lists in-frame clones only, not all of them. D and trimming come from the DNA, and the V and J calls and clone size come from that table. This table has hundreds of thousands of clones, 80% to 90% appearing once. The TCR comes from a woman in her 30s with acute or convalescent COVID-19. Source material: peripheral blood. The gene calls are TRBV6-2 or TRBV6-3 and TRBJ2-7; TRBD1 matches 9 bases. This chain's CDR3 is CASSSRQGGSYEQYF. CDR3 bases: TGTGCCAGCAGTTCACGACAGGGGGGCTCCTACGAGCAGTACTTC.